The sequence of this T cell receptor (beta chain) was determined in a study of T-cell memory formation after mild COVID-19. TCRdb ran MiXCR on the 5' RACE reads and lists one entry per CDR3 protein. The sample yields around 130,000 distinct CDR3 sequences, about a sixth seen once. This clonotype was counted many times. Per the germline V gene, CDR1 is SGHRS and CDR2 is YFSETQ. The CDR3 runs to 15 residues. V was shortened by 2 bases and J by 4 bases, with 16 bases between the two germline ends. This receptor was identified in an adult woman who had mild COVID-19 (a few samples of this study predate the infection). Cell type and time point are not known. The source material was PBMCs or a T cell subset sorted from them (not recorded which). This chain uses TRBV5-1 with TRBJ2-7; the D is unclear. The CDR3 coding sequence is TGCGCCAGCAGCTTAGACACGGCAGGCGTTTACGAGCAGTACTTC. Its translation: CASSLDTAGVYEQYF.